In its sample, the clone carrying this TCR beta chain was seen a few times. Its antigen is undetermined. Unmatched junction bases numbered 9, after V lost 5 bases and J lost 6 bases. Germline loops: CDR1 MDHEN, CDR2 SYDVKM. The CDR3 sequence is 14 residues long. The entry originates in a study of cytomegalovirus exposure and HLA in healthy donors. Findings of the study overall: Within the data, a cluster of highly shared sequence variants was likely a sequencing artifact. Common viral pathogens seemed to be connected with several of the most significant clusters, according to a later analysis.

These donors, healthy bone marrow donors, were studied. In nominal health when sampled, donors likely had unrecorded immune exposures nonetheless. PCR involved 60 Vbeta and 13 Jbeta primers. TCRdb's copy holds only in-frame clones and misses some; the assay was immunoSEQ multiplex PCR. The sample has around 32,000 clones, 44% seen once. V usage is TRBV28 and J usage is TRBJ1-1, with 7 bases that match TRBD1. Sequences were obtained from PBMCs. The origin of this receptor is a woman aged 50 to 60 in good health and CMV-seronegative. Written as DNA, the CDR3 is TGTGCCAGCAGTCCGACAGGGCCAGCACCTGAAGCTTTCTTT. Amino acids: CASSPTGPAPEAFF. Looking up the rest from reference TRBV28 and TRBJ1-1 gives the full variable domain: DVKVTQSSRYLVKRTGEKVFLECVQDMDHENMFWYRQDPGLGLRLIYFSYDVKMKEKGDIPEGYSVSREKKERFSLILESASTNQTSMYLCASSPTGPAPEAFFGQGTRLTVV.